Each of the 11 T cell receptor beta chains below was sequenced from the same sample in a study of cytomegalovirus exposure and HLA in healthy donors. Amplification used 60 Vbeta primers and 13 Jbeta primers. Clones were sequenced by immunoSEQ multiplex PCR, and TCRdb holds only the in-frame ones, with some missing. The table records around 91,000 clones, around 80% of them present only once. The sequencing sample was made of PBMCs. The origin of the receptors is a male donor in good health and CMV-seropositive.

This clone was observed a few times. The CDR3 loop is CAWSGQGAGGYTF. CDR3 coding DNA: TGTGCCTGGAGCGGGCAGGGGGCTGGGGGCTACACCTTC. J is TRBJ1-2 and V is TRBV30, with 8 bases identical to TRBD1. J gave up 8 bases and V 3 bases, and 8 bases lay outside the gene matches. The germline V gene has CDR1 GTSNPN and CDR2 SVGIG (reference sequence). CDR3 size: 13 residues.

The chain has TRBV14 and TRBJ2-2; possible D gene TRBD1, 6 bases. The germline V gene has CDR1 SGHDN and CDR2 FVKESK. The CDR3 length is 14 residues. The ends were cut back, 1 base at V and 5 bases at J, with 8 bases in the middle. The CDR3 reads CASSQVQGTGELFF. The CDR3 DNA is TGTGCCAGCAGCCAAGTGCAGGGGACCGGGGAGCTGTTTTTT. Full variable domain (missing parts from reference TRBV14 and TRBJ2-2): EAGVTQFPSHSVIEKGQTVTLRCDPISGHDNLYWYRRVMGKEIKFLLHFVKESKQDESGMPNNRFLAERTGGTYSTLKVQPAELEDSGVYFCASSQVQGTGELFFGEGSRLTVL.

The V and J genes are TRBV28 and TRBJ1-1; 8 bases match TRBD1. V shed 2 bases and J 6 bases; nucleotides not matched to a gene: 11. The CDR3 spans 16 residues. Germline V gene sequence: CDR1 MDHEN, CDR2 SYDVKM. Here the CDR3 reads CASSLPPGQVYAEAFF. The CDR3 coding sequence is TGTGCCAGCAGTTTACCCCCGGGACAGGTTTACGCTGAAGCTTTCTTT.

The rearrangement links TRBV30 to TRBJ2-3, with 9 bases aligning to TRBD2. The length of the CDR3 is 16 residues. CDR1 and CDR2 from the germline V gene are GTSNPN and SVGIG (reference sequence). Trimming at V came to 0 bases and at J to 0 bases, leaving 4 bases not matched to a gene. In DNA, the CDR3 is TGTGCCTGGAGTGTACGCCTAGCGGGAAGCACAGATACGCAGTATTTT. Its protein is CAWSVRLAGSTDTQYF.

This clone showed up just once. The gene calls are TRBV7-8 and TRBJ2-7; 10 bases fit TRBD2. This CDR3 is built from 15 residues. Germline V gene lookup returns CDR1 SGHVS and CDR2 FQNEAQ. After removal of 5 bases from V and 4 bases from J, the junction contained 8 bases not matched to a gene. The CDR3 protein is CASSPSERGGYEQYF. CDR3 nucleotides: TGTGCCAGCAGCCCCTCCGAGCGGGGGGGATACGAGCAGTACTTC.

The chain links TRBV2 to TRBJ2-2; 7 bases agree with TRBD1. With V trimmed by 5 bases and J by 6 bases, 6 bases remained unmatched. This CDR3 contains 14 residues. Germline V CDR1 and CDR2: SNHLY, FYNNEI. The chain's CDR3 is CASSSDRVAGELFF. In nucleotides, the CDR3 is TGTGCCAGCAGTTCAGACAGGGTAGCCGGGGAGCTGTTTTTT.

This chain uses TRBV9 with TRBJ2-5; TRBD2 might be the D (6 bases). Trimming removed 1 base at V and 0 bases at J, with 10 bases between. Germline-derived CDR1 and CDR2 are SGDLS and YYNGEE. The CDR3 contains 15 residues. The CDR3 reads CASSVYGGDQETQYF. DNA of the CDR3: TGTGCCAGCAGCGTATATGGAGGGGACCAAGAGACCCAGTACTTC.

This chain links TRBV28 with TRBJ2-7, with 7 bases identical to TRBD1. The CDR3 totals 15 residues. Germline-derived CDR1 and CDR2 are MDHEN and SYDVKM. Trimming took 0 bases from V and 4 from J; bases not matched to a gene: 6. This chain's CDR3 is CASSLWVTGSYEQYF. CDR3 bases: TGTGCCAGCAGTTTATGGGTGACAGGGAGTTACGAGCAGTACTTC.

V usage is TRBV7-2 and J usage is TRBJ2-7; 7 bases fit TRBD1. Germline trimming cut 1 base from V and 4 bases from J; bases unmatched to any gene: 4. The CDR3 spans 14 residues. Germline V gene data show CDR1 as SGHTA and CDR2 as FQGNSA. This CDR3 is CASSLGYRGYEQYF. The CDR3 DNA reads TGTGCCAGCAGCTTAGGTTACAGGGGTTACGAGCAGTACTTC.

The rearrangement uses TRBV19 and TRBJ1-1; D gene ambiguous. The CDR3 contains 15 residues. Per germline, CDR1 LNHDA and CDR2 SQIVND (reference sequence). The ends were cut back, 3 bases at V and 0 bases at J, with 11 bases in the middle. The CDR3 DNA reads TGTGCCAGTAGTATTTTTCCAGGTTTGAACACTGAAGCTTTCTTT. This encodes CASSIFPGLNTEAFF.

The V and J genes are TRBV4-1 and TRBJ2-5; D perhaps matches TRBD2 (5 bases). This CDR3 has 15 amino acids. Germline V CDR1 and CDR2: MGHRA, YSYEKL. The germline V and J ends were trimmed by 3 bases and 4 bases, with 15 bases remaining between them. The CDR3 is CASSHGSGVGETQYF. CDR3 nucleotides: TGCGCCAGCAGCCACGGGTCCGGGGTAGGAGAGACCCAGTACTTC.